Below are 22 T cell receptor beta chains sequenced from a single sample in a study of cytomegalovirus exposure and HLA in healthy donors. With 60 Vbeta and 13 Jbeta primers, the PCR was carried out. Profiled with immunoSEQ multiplex PCR; TCRdb holds only in-frame clones, not every one. The sample consists of over 130,000 clones, just over 70% of them appearing once. Sequencing used PBMCs. Receptors originate from a woman aged 30 to 39 in good health and CMV-seronegative.

This clone appeared a single time. This chain links TRBV7-2 with TRBJ2-1, with 12 bases identical to TRBD2. V was clipped by 1 base and J by 7 bases; unmatched bases: 5. The CDR3 is made up of 16 amino acids. Germline CDR1 and CDR2: SGHTA and FQGNSA. CDR3 nucleotide sequence: TGTGCCAGCAGCTTAGTCGGGACTAGCGGGCGAAATGAGCAGTTCTTC. This codes for CASSLVGTSGRNEQFF.

Only a few counts were recorded for this clone. This sequence joins TRBV10-3 and TRBJ1-2; 7 bases are a match to TRBD1. Losses at the gene ends were 4 bases for V and 0 bases for J; bases not matched to a gene: 23. The CDR3 consists of 21 residues. The germline CDR1 and CDR2 sequences are ENHRY and SYGVKD. The CDR3 sequence: CAISGTKPHGGGGTANYGYTF. The CDR3 coding sequence is TGTGCCATCAGTGGGACCAAACCCCATGGAGGGGGCGGTACGGCTAACTATGGCTACACCTTC.

V and J are TRBV7-2 and TRBJ2-5; 8 nucleotides align to TRBD1. The CDR3 is 14 residues long. Germline trimming cut 5 bases from V and 5 bases from J; bases unmatched to any gene: 7. Germline lookup yields CDR1 SGHTA and CDR2 FQGNSA. CDR3 protein: CASSVGQGWETQYF. The DNA for the CDR3 is TGTGCCAGCAGCGTAGGACAGGGCTGGGAGACCCAGTACTTC.

The rearrangement links TRBV6-5 to TRBJ2-1, with 8 bases lining up with TRBD2. V was pared by 6 bases and J by 5 bases, with 9 bases of the junction left unmatched. This CDR3 contains 15 residues. Per the germline V gene, CDR1 is MNHEY and CDR2 is SVGAGI. The chain's CDR3 is CASSRRTSLNNEQFF. The CDR3 DNA reads TGTGCCAGCAGCCGGCGGACTAGCTTAAACAATGAGCAGTTCTTC.

This chain links TRBV9 with TRBJ2-3, with 9 nucleotides matching TRBD1. V was clipped by 2 bases and J by 2 bases; unmatched bases: 6. Germline lookup yields CDR1 SGDLS and CDR2 YYNGEE. The CDR3 has 16 residues. CDR3 region: CASSVGTGRVTDTQYF. The CDR3 region has the DNA TGTGCCAGCAGCGTGGGGACAGGGAGAGTCACAGATACGCAGTATTTT.

This clone was seen once. The rearrangement uses TRBV5-1 and TRBJ2-7; 7 bases are a match to TRBD2. This CDR3 region has 14 residues. Germline assignment: CDR1 SGHRS and CDR2 YFSETQ. Trimming at V came to 4 bases and at J to 2 bases, leaving 6 bases not matched to a gene. The CDR3 spells CASSRGDGTYEQYV. In DNA form, the CDR3 reads TGCGCCAGCAGCCGGGGGGACGGTACCTACGAGCAGTACGTC.

This chain joins TRBV6-6 and TRBJ1-5; D remains ambiguous. The CDR3 runs 16 residues. V shed 0 bases and J shed 1 base, with 10 bases lying between them. Germline V gene sequence: CDR1 MNHNY, CDR2 SVGAGI (reference sequence). This chain's CDR3 is CASSYSTGMSNQPQHF. The CDR3 DNA sequence: TGTGCCAGCAGTTACTCTACCGGGATGAGCAATCAGCCCCAGCATTTT.

This clone was seen only a few times. The V call is TRBV19, the J call TRBJ2-2, with D tentatively TRBD1 (5 bases). The CDR3 spans 17 residues. Germline CDR1 and CDR2: LNHDA and SQIVND (reference sequence). The ends were cut back, 3 bases at V and 5 bases at J, with 19 bases in the middle. The CDR3 coding sequence is TGTGCCAGTAGTATTGTAACGGGCAGGGTAGGGACCGGGGAGCTGTTTTTT. As protein: CASSIVTGRVGTGELFF.

The chain has TRBV19 and TRBJ2-1; D remains ambiguous. CDR1 is LNHDA and CDR2 is SQIVND in the germline V gene (reference sequence). The length of the CDR3 is 12 residues. V dropped 4 bases and J dropped 6 bases, with 7 bases sitting between them. This CDR3 is CASSSGVNEQFF. Here the CDR3 DNA reads TGTGCCAGTAGTAGCGGAGTCAATGAGCAGTTCTTC.

V is TRBV27 and J is TRBJ2-7, with D perhaps matching TRBD2 (5 bases). V lost 3 bases, J lost 2 bases, and 8 bases lay in between. This CDR3 comprises 13 residues. CDR1 is MNHEY and CDR2 is SMNVEV in the germline V gene (reference sequence). This CDR3 is CASSLGRAYEQYF. The CDR3 nucleotides are TGTGCCAGCAGTTTGGGGAGAGCCTACGAGCAGTACTTC.

This chain joins TRBV2 and TRBJ1-2, with D tentatively TRBD1 (6 bases). CDR3 length: 12 amino acids. Trimming pared 11 bases from V and 10 bases from J, leaving 20 bases between. Germline V CDR1 and CDR2: SNHLY, FYNNEI. The CDR3 sequence is CAANRQDPFYTF. As DNA, the CDR3 is TGTGCCGCTAATCGACAGGATCCCTTCTACACCTTC.

The V gene is TRBV5-8, the J gene TRBJ1-5, with a weak D call TRBD1 (5 bases). In germline, CDR1 is SGHTS, CDR2 YDEGEE. This CDR3 has 15 amino acids. Trimming took 3 bases from V and 3 from J, leaving 13 bases between them. The CDR3: CASSSGGLHNQPQHF. As DNA, the CDR3 is TGTGCCAGCAGCTCCGGGGGACTGCACAATCAGCCCCAGCATTTT.

This rearrangement joins TRBV18 to TRBJ1-1, with 8 bases fitting TRBD1. V was clipped by 2 bases and J by 3 bases; unmatched bases: 2. CDR1 KGHSH and CDR2 LQKENI come from the germline V gene. The CDR3 is 14 amino acids. The CDR3, as DNA: TGTGCCAGCTCACCAGACAGGGGTGACACTGAAGCTTTCTTT. It is translated as CASSPDRGDTEAFF.

The V and J genes are TRBV6-5 and TRBJ2-2, with D tentatively TRBD1 (5 bases). V was trimmed by 4 bases and J by 5 bases, leaving 14 bases between them. Germline CDR1 reads MNHEY; CDR2 reads SVGAGI. The CDR3 sequence is 15 residues long. The DNA of the CDR3 is TGTGCCAGCAGTTCCCAGGGATCAGGGACCGGGGAGCTGTTTTTT. Its protein is CASSSQGSGTGELFF.

The CDR3 nucleotides read TGCAGCGTTGAAGAGAGCACAGGGACTGAAGCTTTCTTT. This codes for CSVEESTGTEAFF. The rearrangement links TRBV29-1 to TRBJ1-1; D is perhaps TRBD1 (6 bases). The CDR3 is made up of 13 amino acids. Germline CDR1 and CDR2: SQVTM and ANQGSEA. Trimming removed 0 bases from V and 5 bases from J, with 10 bases in between.

This rearrangement joins TRBV7-2 to TRBJ2-7, with D perhaps TRBD2 (6 bases). With 2 bases removed from V and 3 bases from J, the gap between germline ends came to 17 bases. The V gene's germline CDR1 is SGHTA and CDR2 FQGNSA. The CDR3 is made up of 16 amino acids. In DNA form, the CDR3 reads TGTGCCAGCAGCTTAAGATGGGGGGAGGCCCACTACGAGCAGTACTTC. This gives the protein CASSLRWGEAHYEQYF.

The chain has TRBV2 and TRBJ1-6; D not certain. CDR1 is SNHLY, CDR2 FYNNEI, per germline. The CDR3 runs 15 residues. V lost 2 bases and J lost 11, with 16 bases in between. The CDR3 coding sequence is TGTGCCAGCAGTGAATTCCACAGCTTAGGTACACCCCTCCACTTT. It codes for CASSEFHSLGTPLHF.

The chain is built from TRBV18 and TRBJ2-3, with TRBD2 matching 8 bases. The CDR3 sequence is 18 residues long. With V trimmed by 3 bases and J by 2 bases, 13 bases remained unmatched. CDR1 is KGHSH, CDR2 LQKENI, per germline. The CDR3 region has the DNA TGTGCCAGCTCACCCCGCCGGAGCGGGGGAACAAACACAGATACGCAGTATTTT. Amino acid sequence: CASSPRRSGGTNTDTQYF.

The rearrangement links TRBV18 to TRBJ1-1; D unresolved. V lost 6 bases and J lost 11, with 19 bases in between. CDR1 and CDR2 from the germline V gene are KGHSH and LQKENI. The CDR3 extends over 13 amino acids. This CDR3 is CASSRTGTFTAFF. CDR3 bases: TGTGCCAGCTCCCGCACTGGTACCTTCACGGCTTTCTTT.

J is TRBJ1-1 and V is TRBV4-2, with TRBD1 matching 8 bases. V lost 0 bases and J lost 1; bases outside the gene matches: 7. Germline loops: CDR1 LGHNA, CDR2 YNFKEQ. The CDR3 contains 17 residues. CDR3 bases: TGTGCCAGCAGCCAAGATATTCTCGGACAGGGGAACACTGAAGCTTTCTTT. Encoded protein: CASSQDILGQGNTEAFF.

This chain links TRBV30 with TRBJ2-5, with a possible D match to TRBD2 (5 bases). The tail of the sequence fits TRBJ2-7 better, so the J call may be wrong. The CDR3 has 20 residues. Per germline, CDR1 GTSNPN and CDR2 SVGIG (reference sequence). Here the CDR3 reads CAWSETGVSVQTGLGDEQYF. Written as DNA, the CDR3 is TGTGCCTGGAGTGAGACGGGTGTGAGTGTCCAAACCGGACTGGGCGACGAGCAGTACTTC.

V usage is TRBV9 and J usage is TRBJ2-7, with D maybe TRBD2 (6 bases). The CDR3 spans 15 residues. Germline-derived CDR1 and CDR2 are SGDLS and YYNGEE. The germline V and J ends were trimmed by 3 bases and 0 bases, with 13 bases remaining between them. CDR3 loop: CASSGGGTLSYEQYF. In DNA, the CDR3 is TGTGCCAGCAGCGGTGGCGGGACCCTCTCCTACGAGCAGTACTTC.